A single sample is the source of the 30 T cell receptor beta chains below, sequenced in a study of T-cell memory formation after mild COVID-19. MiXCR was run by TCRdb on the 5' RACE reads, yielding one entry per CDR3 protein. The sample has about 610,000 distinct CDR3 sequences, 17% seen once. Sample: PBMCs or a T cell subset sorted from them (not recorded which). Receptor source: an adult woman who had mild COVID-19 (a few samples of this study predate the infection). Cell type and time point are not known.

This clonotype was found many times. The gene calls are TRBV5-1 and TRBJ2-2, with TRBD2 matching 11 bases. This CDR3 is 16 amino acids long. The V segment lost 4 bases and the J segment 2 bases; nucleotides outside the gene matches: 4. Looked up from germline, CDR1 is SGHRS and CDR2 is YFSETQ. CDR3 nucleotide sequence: TGCGCCAGCAGCCAACTAGCGGGGGCTAACACCGGGGAGCTGTTTTTT. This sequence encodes CASSQLAGANTGELFF.

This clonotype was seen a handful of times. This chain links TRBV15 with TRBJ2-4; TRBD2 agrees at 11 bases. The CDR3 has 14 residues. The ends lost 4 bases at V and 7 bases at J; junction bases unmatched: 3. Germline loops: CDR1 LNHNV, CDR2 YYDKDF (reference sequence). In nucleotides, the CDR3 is TGTGCCACCAGCATTAGCGGGAGGGGGAACATTCAGTACTTC. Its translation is CATSISGRGNIQYF.

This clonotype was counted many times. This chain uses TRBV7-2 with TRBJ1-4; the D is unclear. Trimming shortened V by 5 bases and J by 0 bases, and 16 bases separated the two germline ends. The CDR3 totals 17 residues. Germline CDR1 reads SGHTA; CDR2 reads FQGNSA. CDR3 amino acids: CASSPGGGRATNEKLFF. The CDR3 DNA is TGTGCCAGCAGCCCCGGCGGAGGGCGTGCAACTAATGAAAAACTGTTTTTT.

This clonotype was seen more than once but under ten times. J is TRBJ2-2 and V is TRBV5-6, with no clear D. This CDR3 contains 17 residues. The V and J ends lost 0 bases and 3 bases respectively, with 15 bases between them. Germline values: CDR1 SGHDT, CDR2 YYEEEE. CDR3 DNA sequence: TGTGCCAGCAGCTTGGTCGACCTTCTTCGGGACACCGGGGAGCTGTTTTTT. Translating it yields CASSLVDLLRDTGELFF.

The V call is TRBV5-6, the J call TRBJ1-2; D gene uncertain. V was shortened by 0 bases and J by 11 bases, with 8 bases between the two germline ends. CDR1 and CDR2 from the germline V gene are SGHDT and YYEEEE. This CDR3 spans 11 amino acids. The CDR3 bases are TGTGCCAGCAGCTTGGATCGGGGTTACACCTTC. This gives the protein CASSLDRGYTF.

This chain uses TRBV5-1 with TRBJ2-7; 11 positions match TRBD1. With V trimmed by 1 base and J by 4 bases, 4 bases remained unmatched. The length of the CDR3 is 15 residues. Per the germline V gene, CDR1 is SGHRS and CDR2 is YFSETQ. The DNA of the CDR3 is TGCGCCAGCAGCTTGTTCCGGGACAGGGGGTACGAGCAGTACTTC. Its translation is CASSLFRDRGYEQYF.

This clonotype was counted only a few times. CDR3 coding DNA: TGTGCCACCGCGGAATTGAACACCGGGGAGCTGTTTTTT. The encoded protein is CATAELNTGELFF. The chain has TRBV12-3 or TRBV12-4 and TRBJ2-2; D call uncertain. This CDR3 is 13 amino acids long. V lost 10 bases and J 1 base, leaving 10 bases between the germline ends.

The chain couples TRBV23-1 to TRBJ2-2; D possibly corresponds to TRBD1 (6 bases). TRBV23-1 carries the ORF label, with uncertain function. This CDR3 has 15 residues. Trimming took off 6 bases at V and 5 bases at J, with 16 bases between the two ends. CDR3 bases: TGCGCCAGCAGAGGAACAGGGTTGGAAACCGGGGAGCTGTTTTTT. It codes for CASRGTGLETGELFF.

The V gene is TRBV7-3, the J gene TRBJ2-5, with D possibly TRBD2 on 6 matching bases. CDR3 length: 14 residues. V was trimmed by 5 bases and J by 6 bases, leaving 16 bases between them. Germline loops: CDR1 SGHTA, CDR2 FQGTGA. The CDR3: CASSPGGLPQTQYF. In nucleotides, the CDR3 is TGTGCCAGCAGCCCCGGAGGGCTTCCCCAGACCCAGTACTTC. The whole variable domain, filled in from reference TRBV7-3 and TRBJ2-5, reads GAGVSQTPSNKVTEKGKYVELRCDPISGHTALYWYRQSLGQGPEFLIYFQGTGAADDSGLPNDRFFAVRPEGSVSTLKIQRTERGDSAVYLCASSPGGLPQTQYFGPGTRLLVL.

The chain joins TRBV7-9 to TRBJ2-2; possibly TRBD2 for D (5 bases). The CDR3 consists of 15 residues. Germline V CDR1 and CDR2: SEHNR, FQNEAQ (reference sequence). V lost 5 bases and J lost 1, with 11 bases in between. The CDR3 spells CASSPARGNTGELFF. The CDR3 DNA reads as TGTGCCAGCAGCCCGGCCCGGGGGAACACCGGGGAGCTGTTTTTT.

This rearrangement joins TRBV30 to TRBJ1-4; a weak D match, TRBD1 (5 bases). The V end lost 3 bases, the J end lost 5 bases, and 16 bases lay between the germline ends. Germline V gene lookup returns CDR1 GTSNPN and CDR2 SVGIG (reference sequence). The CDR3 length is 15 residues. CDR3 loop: CAWSVKGPLNEKLFF. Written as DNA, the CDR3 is TGTGCCTGGAGCGTAAAGGGACCGCTCAATGAAAAACTGTTTTTT.

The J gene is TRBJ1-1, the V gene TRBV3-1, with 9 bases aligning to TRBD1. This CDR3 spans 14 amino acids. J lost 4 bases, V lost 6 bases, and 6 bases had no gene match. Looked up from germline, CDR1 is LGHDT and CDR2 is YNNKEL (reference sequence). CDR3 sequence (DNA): TGTGCCAGCAGTCGGACAGGGGAGGGCACTGAAGCTTTCTTT. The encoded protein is CASSRTGEGTEAFF.

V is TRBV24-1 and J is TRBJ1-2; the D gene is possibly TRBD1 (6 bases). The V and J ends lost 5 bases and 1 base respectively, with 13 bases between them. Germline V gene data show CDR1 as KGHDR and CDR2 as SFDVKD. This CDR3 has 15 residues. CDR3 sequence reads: CATSGTVAFNYGYTF. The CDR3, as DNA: TGTGCCACCAGTGGGACAGTCGCCTTTAACTATGGCTACACCTTC.

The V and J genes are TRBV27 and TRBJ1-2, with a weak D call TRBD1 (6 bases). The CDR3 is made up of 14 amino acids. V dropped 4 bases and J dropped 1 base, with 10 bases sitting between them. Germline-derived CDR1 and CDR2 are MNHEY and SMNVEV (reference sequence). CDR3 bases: TGTGCCAGCAGTTCAGGGGCTAGTAACTATGGCTACACCTTC. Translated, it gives CASSSGASNYGYTF.

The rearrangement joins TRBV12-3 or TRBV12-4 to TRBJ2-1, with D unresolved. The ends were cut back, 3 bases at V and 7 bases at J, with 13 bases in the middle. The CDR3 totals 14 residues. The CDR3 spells CASSFSWLTNEQFF. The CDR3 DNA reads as TGTGCCAGCAGTTTTTCTTGGTTAACTAATGAGCAGTTCTTC.

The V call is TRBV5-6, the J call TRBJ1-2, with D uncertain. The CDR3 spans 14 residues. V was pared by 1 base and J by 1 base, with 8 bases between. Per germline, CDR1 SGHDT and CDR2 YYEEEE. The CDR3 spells CASSLIQLNYGYTF. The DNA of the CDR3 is TGTGCCAGCAGCTTGATACAACTTAACTATGGCTACACCTTC.

The CDR3 reads CASSATQGGFIGELFF. The CDR3 nucleotides read TGTGCCAGCAGTGCCACTCAGGGAGGGTTCATCGGGGAGCTGTTTTTT. The chain recombines TRBV6-1 with TRBJ2-2, with 7 positions matching TRBD2. The CDR3 consists of 16 residues. V shed 4 bases, J shed 7 bases, and the junction held 12 bases outside the gene matches. Germline values: CDR1 MNHNS, CDR2 SASEGT.

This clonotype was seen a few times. The CDR3 nucleotides read TGTGCCAGCAGCGGGCAGACAGGGACCTACGAGCAGTACTTC. This translates into CASSGQTGTYEQYF. This chain links TRBV13 with TRBJ2-7, with 7 bases identical to TRBD1. Trimming at V came to 5 bases and at J to 2 bases, leaving 6 bases not matched to a gene. The CDR3 covers 14 residues. Germline V gene sequence: CDR1 PRHDT, CDR2 FYEKMQ (reference sequence).

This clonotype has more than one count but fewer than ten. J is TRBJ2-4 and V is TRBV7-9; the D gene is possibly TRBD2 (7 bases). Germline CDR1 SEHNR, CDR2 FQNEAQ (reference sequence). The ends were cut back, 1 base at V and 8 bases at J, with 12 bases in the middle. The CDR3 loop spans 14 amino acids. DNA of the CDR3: TGTGCCAGCAGCTTAGACAGAGGGGGGGACATTCAGTACTTC. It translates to CASSLDRGGDIQYF. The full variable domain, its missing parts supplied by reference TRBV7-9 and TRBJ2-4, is DTGVSQNPRHKITKRGQNVTFRCDPISEHNRLYWYRQTLGQGPEFLTYFQNEAQLEKSRLLSDRFSAERPKGSFSTLEIQRTEQGDSAMYLCASSLDRGGDIQYFGAGTRLSVL.

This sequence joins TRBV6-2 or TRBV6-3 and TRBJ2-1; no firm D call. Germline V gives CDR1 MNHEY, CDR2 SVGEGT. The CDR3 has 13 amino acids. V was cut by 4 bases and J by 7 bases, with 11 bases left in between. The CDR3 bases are TGTGCCAGCAGTTGGTCGACTGTAAATGAGCAGTTCTTC. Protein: CASSWSTVNEQFF.

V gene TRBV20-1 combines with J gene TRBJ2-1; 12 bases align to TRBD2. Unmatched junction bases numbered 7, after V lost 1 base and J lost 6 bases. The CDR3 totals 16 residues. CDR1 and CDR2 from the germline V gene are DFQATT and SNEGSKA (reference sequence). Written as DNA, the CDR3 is TGCAGTGCTAGAGGACTAGCGGGAGTCCTGGTCAATGAGCAGTTCTTC. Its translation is CSARGLAGVLVNEQFF.

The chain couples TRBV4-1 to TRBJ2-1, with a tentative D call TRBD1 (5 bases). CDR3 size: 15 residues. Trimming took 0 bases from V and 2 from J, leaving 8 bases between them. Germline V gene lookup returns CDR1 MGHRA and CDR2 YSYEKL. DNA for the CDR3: TGCGCCAGCAGCCAAGAACAGGTCCCCTACAATGAGCAGTTCTTC. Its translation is CASSQEQVPYNEQFF.

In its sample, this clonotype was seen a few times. CDR3 sequence: CACGLGVGNTEAFF. CDR3 sequence (DNA): TGTGCATGTGGACTGGGAGTGGGGAACACTGAAGCTTTCTTT. The chain is built from TRBV30 and TRBJ1-1, with unresolved D. In germline, CDR1 is GTSNPN, CDR2 SVGIG (reference sequence). CDR3 length equals 14 residues.

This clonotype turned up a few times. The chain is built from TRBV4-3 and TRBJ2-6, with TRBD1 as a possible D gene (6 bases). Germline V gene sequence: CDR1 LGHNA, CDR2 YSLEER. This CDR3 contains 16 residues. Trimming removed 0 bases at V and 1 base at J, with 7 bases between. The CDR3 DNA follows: TGCGCCAGCAGCCAAGACACAGGGTCTGGGGCCAACGTCCTGACTTTC. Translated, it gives CASSQDTGSGANVLTF.

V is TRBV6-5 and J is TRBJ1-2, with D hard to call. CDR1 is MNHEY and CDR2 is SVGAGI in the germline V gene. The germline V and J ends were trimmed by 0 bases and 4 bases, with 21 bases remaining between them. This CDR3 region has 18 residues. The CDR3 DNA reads TGTGCCAGCAGTTACTCCTCCTTGGGGAGGGAAGATTTCTATGGCTACACCTTC. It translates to CASSYSSLGREDFYGYTF.

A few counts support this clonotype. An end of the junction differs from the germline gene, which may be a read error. CDR3 nucleotides: TGTGCCAGCAGTGTATCGGACCTCGAGGGGGTCTTC. As protein: CASSVSDLEGVF. The chain joins TRBV2 to TRBJ2-1, with D possibly TRBD1 on 6 matching bases. The CDR3 length is 12 residues. CDR1 is SNHLY, CDR2 FYNNEI, per germline.

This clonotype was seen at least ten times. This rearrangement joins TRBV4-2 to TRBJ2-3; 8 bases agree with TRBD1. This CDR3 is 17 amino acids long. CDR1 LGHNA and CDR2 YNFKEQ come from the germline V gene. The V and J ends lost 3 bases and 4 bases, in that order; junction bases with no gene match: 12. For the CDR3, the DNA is TGTGCCAGCAGCCAGGGACGTTCGGACAGGGCCCCAGATACGCAGTATTTT. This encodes CASSQGRSDRAPDTQYF.

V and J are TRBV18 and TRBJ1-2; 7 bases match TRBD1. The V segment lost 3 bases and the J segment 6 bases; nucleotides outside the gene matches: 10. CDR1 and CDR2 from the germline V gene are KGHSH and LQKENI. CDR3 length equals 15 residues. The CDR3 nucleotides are TGTGCCAGCTCACCCAGCAGGGGGAACCACCATGGCTACACCTTC. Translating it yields CASSPSRGNHHGYTF.

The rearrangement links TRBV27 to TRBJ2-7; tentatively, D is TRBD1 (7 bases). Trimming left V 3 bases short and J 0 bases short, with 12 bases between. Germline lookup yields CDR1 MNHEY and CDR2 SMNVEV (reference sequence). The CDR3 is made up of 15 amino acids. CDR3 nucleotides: TGTGCCAGCAGTTTGGTGCAGGGGGGCTCCTACGAGCAGTACTTC. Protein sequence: CASSLVQGGSYEQYF.

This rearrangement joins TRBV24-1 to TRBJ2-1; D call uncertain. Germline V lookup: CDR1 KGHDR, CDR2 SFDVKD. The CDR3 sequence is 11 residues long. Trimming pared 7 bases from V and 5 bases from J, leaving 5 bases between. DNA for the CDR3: TGTGCCACCAGCCGGGACAATGAGCAGTTCTTC. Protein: CATSRDNEQFF.